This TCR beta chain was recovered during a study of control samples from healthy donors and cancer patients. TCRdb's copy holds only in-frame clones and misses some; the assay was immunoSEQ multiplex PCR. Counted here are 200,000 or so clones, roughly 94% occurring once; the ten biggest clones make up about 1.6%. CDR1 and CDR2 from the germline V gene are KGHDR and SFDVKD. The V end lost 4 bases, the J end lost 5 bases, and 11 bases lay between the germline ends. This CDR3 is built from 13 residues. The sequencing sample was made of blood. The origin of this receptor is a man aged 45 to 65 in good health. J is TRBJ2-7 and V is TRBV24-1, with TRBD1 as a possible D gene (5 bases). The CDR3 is CATSEPQGNEQYF. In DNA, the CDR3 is TGTGCCACCAGTGAGCCCCAGGGTAACGAGCAGTACTTC.